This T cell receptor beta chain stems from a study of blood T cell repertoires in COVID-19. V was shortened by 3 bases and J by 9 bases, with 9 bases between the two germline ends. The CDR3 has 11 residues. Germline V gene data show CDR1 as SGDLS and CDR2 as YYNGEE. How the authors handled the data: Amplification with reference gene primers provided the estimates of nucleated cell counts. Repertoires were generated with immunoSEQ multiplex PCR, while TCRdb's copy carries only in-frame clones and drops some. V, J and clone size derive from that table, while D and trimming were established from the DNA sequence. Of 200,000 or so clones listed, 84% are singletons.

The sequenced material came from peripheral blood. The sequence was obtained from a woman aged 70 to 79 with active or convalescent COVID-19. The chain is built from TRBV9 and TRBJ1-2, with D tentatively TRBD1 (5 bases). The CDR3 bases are TGTGCCAGCAGCGACCAGGGTAGCTACACCTTC. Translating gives CASSDQGSYTF.